Listed below are T cell receptor beta chains from one sample, sequenced in a study of blood T cell repertoires in COVID-19. Profiled with immunoSEQ multiplex PCR; TCRdb holds only in-frame clones, not every one. The sample lists 130,000 or so clones; approximately 80% were seen once. Sequenced: peripheral blood. Every receptor here comes from an elderly woman with acute or convalescent COVID-19. CDR3s include the opening cysteine and the closing phenylalanine or tryptophan. The D gene is left open where the match is weak.

v_call	d_call	j_call	cdr3_nt	cdr3_aa
TRBV2	-	TRBJ1-1	TGTGCCAGCAGGGGGGGTGGGACGGCGAACACTGAAGCTTTCTTT	CASRGGGTANTEAFF
TRBV7-9	TRBD2	TRBJ2-3	TGTGCCAGCAGCTCGGGACTAGCGGGGGTAGATACGCAGTATTTT	CASSSGLAGVDTQYF
TRBV5-5	TRBD1	TRBJ1-5	TGTGCCAGCAGCCCGGAAGGGGGCGGATTTCAGCCCCAGCATTTT	CASSPEGGGFQPQHF
TRBV5-1	-	TRBJ1-4	TGCGCCAGCAGCTTGTTACCCCAGGGTGGTGAAAAACTGTTTTTT	CASSLLPQGGEKLFF
TRBV24-1	TRBD1	TRBJ2-1	TGTGCCACCAGTGACCCGAGGACAGGGGGAGGTGAGCAGTTCTTC	CATSDPRTGGGEQFF
TRBV18	TRBD1	TRBJ1-1	TGTGCCAGCTCACCTGGGACAGCTCAGGACACTGAAGCTTTCTTT	CASSPGTAQDTEAFF
TRBV24-1	-	TRBJ1-5	TGTGCCACCAGTAGTTCTGGGAGAAATCAGCCCCAGCATTTT	CATSSSGRNQPQHF
TRBV16	TRBD1	TRBJ2-7	TGTGCCAGCAGCCAATTGGGACAGGGGGACTACGAGCAGTACTTC	CASSQLGQGDYEQYF
TRBV6-5	-	TRBJ2-2	TGTGCCAGCAGTCTCGACATGAACACCGGGGAGCTGTTTTTT	CASSLDMNTGELFF
TRBV18	TRBD1	TRBJ1-5	TGTGCCAGCTCACCACCGGAGGGGGCGAGGCAGCCCCAGCATTTT	CASSPPEGARQPQHF
TRBV14	-	TRBJ1-1	TGTGCCAGCAGCCAAGTCAGGGTCCGGGCGGGGGGAGCTTTCTTT	CASSQVRVRAGGAFF
TRBV5-1	TRBD1	TRBJ1-1	TGCGCCAGCAGCTTGGCCGGGACAGCCCCCACTGAAGCTTTCTTT	CASSLAGTAPTEAFF
TRBV7-2	TRBD1	TRBJ1-5	TGTGCCAGCAGGCTACCGACAGGGAACAATCAGCCCCAGCATTTT	CASRLPTGNNQPQHF
TRBV11-2	-	TRBJ1-5	TGTGCCAGCAGCTTAGATCCGGGGGAGCCCCAGCATTTT	CASSLDPGEPQHF
TRBV7-9	-	TRBJ1-1	TGTGCCAGCAGCTTAAATCCTTATGAAGCTTTCTTT	CASSLNPYEAFF
TRBV19	TRBD1	TRBJ1-2	TGTGCCAGTAGTGAGATACCCGGGACAGGGGGTGGCTACACCTTC	CASSEIPGTGGGYTF
TRBV7-3	-	TRBJ2-5	TGTGCCAGCAGCTTTGGCGGAGAGACCCAGTACTTC	CASSFGGETQYF
TRBV30	TRBD2	TRBJ2-7	TGTGCCTGGAGCAGGGGACTAGCGGGGACCTCCTACGAGCAGTACTTC	CAWSRGLAGTSYEQYF